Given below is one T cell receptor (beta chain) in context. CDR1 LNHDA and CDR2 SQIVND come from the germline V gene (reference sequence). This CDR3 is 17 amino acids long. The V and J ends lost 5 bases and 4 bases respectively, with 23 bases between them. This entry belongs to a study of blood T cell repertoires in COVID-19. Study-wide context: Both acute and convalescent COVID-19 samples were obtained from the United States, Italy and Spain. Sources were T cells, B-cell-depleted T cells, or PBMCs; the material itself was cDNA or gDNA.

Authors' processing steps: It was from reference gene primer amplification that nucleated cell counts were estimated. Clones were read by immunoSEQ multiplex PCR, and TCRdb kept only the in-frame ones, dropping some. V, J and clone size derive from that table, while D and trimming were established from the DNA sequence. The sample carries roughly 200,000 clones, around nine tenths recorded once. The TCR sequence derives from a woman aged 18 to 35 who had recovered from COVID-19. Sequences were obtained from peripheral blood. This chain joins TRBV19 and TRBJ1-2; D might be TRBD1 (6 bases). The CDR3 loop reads CASSEGTRTGSSYGYTF. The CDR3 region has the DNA TGTGCCAGTAGTGAGGGGACACGGACCGGCTCCTCCTATGGCTACACCTTC.